The 30 T cell receptor beta chains below were found in one sample sequenced in a study of CD8 T cells in ankylosing spondylitis. Antigen specificity for these receptors is unknown. General study points: What seemed typical of ankylosing spondylitis blood was a TCR beta motif built from about 8 highly homologous variants.

In TCRdb, the 5' RACE reads were re-called with MiXCR into one record per CDR3 protein. The table lists under 150,000 distinct CDR3 sequences, 17% of them singletons. The sample comprised blood, either unsorted or a sorted T cell fraction (not recorded which). The receptors derive from a male donor with ankylosing spondylitis.

The chain links TRBV27 to TRBJ2-1; possibly TRBD1 or TRBD2 for D (5 bases each). This CDR3 region has 14 residues. Deletions cut 6 bases from V and 8 bases from J, with 17 bases between. Germline-derived CDR1 and CDR2 are MNHEY and SMNVEV (reference sequence). CDR3 sequence: CASSSGRFIDEQFF. The CDR3 DNA follows: TGTGCCAGCAGCTCGGGACGGTTTATAGATGAGCAGTTCTTC.

This clonotype showed up just a few times. This chain uses TRBV6-5 with TRBJ2-2; unclear D gene. Trimming stripped 2 bases from V and 2 bases from J, with 9 bases between. CDR3 length: 15 amino acids. The germline V gene has CDR1 MNHEY and CDR2 SVGAGI. In nucleotides, the CDR3 is TGTGCCAGCAGTTACGCCAGTTTAAACACCGGGGAGCTGTTTTTT. It specifies CASSYASLNTGELFF.

This clonotype has just one count. The chain has TRBV27 and TRBJ2-3; TRBD1 is a possible D gene (6 bases). The CDR3 has 16 amino acids. The V gene's germline CDR1 is MNHEY and CDR2 SMNVEV (reference sequence). Trimming cost V 5 bases and J 6 bases, with 21 bases left between them. The CDR3 reads CASSPPGQGFPDTQYF. The CDR3, as DNA: TGTGCCAGCAGTCCTCCTGGCCAGGGGTTTCCTGATACGCAGTATTTT.

The chain recombines TRBV18 with TRBJ2-7, with D uncertain. Germline assignment: CDR1 KGHSH and CDR2 LQKENI. This CDR3 has 17 residues. Trimming pared 0 bases from V and 1 base from J, leaving 16 bases between. CDR3 sequence (DNA): TGTGCCAGCTCACCACCGGTGAGCGCCAAAGGGTCCTACGAGCAGTACTTC. Amino acids: CASSPPVSAKGSYEQYF.

The DNA of the CDR3 is TGTGCCAGCAGCCCAACGACAGGGGTAGGGGAGACCCAGTACTTC. It yields the protein CASSPTTGVGETQYF. The chain recombines TRBV14 with TRBJ2-5; 8 bases are a match to TRBD1. The V gene's germline CDR1 is SGHDN and CDR2 FVKESK. With V trimmed by 4 bases and J by 5 bases, 9 bases remained unmatched. The CDR3 is 15 residues long.

This clonotype was counted only a few times. The CDR3 DNA reads TGTGCCAGCAGCTTGGGCCAGGTCACTGAAGCTTTCTTT. It yields the protein CASSLGQVTEAFF. This chain joins TRBV7-3 and TRBJ1-1; D ambiguous. From germline, CDR1 is SGHTA and CDR2 FQGTGA. Trimming cost V 3 bases and J 4 bases, with 9 bases left between them. The CDR3 loop spans 13 amino acids.

This clonotype was detected only a few times. V gene TRBV12-3 or TRBV12-4 combines with J gene TRBJ2-7; the D gene is possibly TRBD1 (6 bases). Trimming pared 0 bases from V and 3 bases from J, leaving 12 bases between. The CDR3 length is 15 residues. In DNA, the CDR3 is TGTGCCAGCAGTTTAGCTCCGGGACAAAACTACGAGCAGTACTTC. Translation: CASSLAPGQNYEQYF.

This chain links TRBV6-5 with TRBJ2-7; D unresolved. V shed 5 bases and J shed 0 bases, with 17 bases lying between them. Looked up from germline, CDR1 is MNHEY and CDR2 is SVGAGI. This CDR3 comprises 16 residues. The CDR3 spells CASSHQGPRGSYEQYF. Written as DNA, the CDR3 is TGTGCCAGCAGTCACCAAGGACCTCGCGGCTCCTACGAGCAGTACTTC.

This clonotype has at least ten counts. The rearrangement uses TRBV29-1 and TRBJ2-1; no firm D call. Germline CDR1 SQVTM, CDR2 ANQGSEA. This CDR3 spans 14 amino acids. V lost 2 bases and J 3 bases, leaving 11 bases between the germline ends. The DNA of the CDR3 is TGCAGCGTTGAATGGTACCTACACTACAATGAGCAGTTCTTC. Amino acid sequence: CSVEWYLHYNEQFF.

The chain combines TRBV19 with TRBJ2-7; the D gene is possibly TRBD2 (6 bases). Germline V gene data show CDR1 as LNHDA and CDR2 as SQIVND (reference sequence). The CDR3 loop spans 13 amino acids. Trimming stripped 4 bases from V and 2 bases from J, with 9 bases between. Written as DNA, the CDR3 is TGTGCCAGTAGTACTTCGGGGGCCTACGAGCAGTACTTC. Its translation is CASSTSGAYEQYF.

This chain connects TRBV4-1 to TRBJ2-3; 10 positions match TRBD1. Germline lookup yields CDR1 MGHRA and CDR2 YSYEKL. This CDR3 is built from 19 residues. The V gene end was trimmed by 0 bases and the J gene end by 8 bases; junction bases not matched to a gene: 17. The CDR3 region has the DNA TGCGCCAGCAGCCAAGACACAAGCCGAAGGGACAGGGGCGGGGGTACGCAGTATTTT. It specifies CASSQDTSRRDRGGGTQYF.

This clonotype was counted at least ten times. V usage is TRBV28 and J usage is TRBJ1-5, with D possibly TRBD1 on 5 matching bases. CDR3 size: 15 residues. Germline-derived CDR1 and CDR2 are MDHEN and SYDVKM. V lost 5 bases and J 0 bases, leaving 11 bases between the germline ends. This chain's CDR3 is CASSLRQTSNQPQHF. In DNA form, the CDR3 reads TGTGCCAGCAGTCTGAGACAGACTAGCAATCAGCCCCAGCATTTT.

This clonotype has a handful of counts. The V and J genes are TRBV4-3 and TRBJ2-3; D unresolved. The CDR3 is 16 residues long. CDR1 and CDR2 from the germline V gene are LGHNA and YSLEER. With 0 bases removed from V and 9 bases from J, the gap between germline ends came to 19 bases. The CDR3 spells CASSQDRLLSPGTQYF. The CDR3 coding sequence is TGCGCCAGCAGCCAAGATCGTCTGCTCAGCCCCGGGACGCAGTATTTT.

This chain links TRBV7-9 with TRBJ1-2, with 9 bases matching TRBD1. The J segment lost 8 bases and the V segment lost 5 bases, leaving 9 bases of the junction unmatched. The germline CDR1 and CDR2 sequences are SEHNR and FQNEAQ (reference sequence). The CDR3 sequence is 14 residues long. The CDR3 here is CASSAGNRGRGYTF. The CDR3 nucleotides read TGTGCCAGCAGCGCCGGGAACAGGGGGCGAGGCTACACCTTC.

The chain links TRBV27 to TRBJ1-1, with D possibly TRBD1 on 6 matching bases. Trimming took off 6 bases at V and 2 bases at J, with 13 bases between the two ends. Germline CDR1 and CDR2: MNHEY and SMNVEV (reference sequence). The CDR3 totals 14 residues. As DNA, the CDR3 is TGTGCCAGCAGGGCTGTGGGGGCTAACACTGAAGCTTTCTTT. This sequence encodes CASRAVGANTEAFF.

This clonotype was detected only a few times. This sequence joins TRBV29-1 and TRBJ2-3, with 13 bases that match TRBD2. The CDR3 loop spans 14 amino acids. CDR1 SQVTM and CDR2 ANQGSEA come from the germline V gene. V lost 3 bases, J lost 6 bases, and 3 bases stayed unmatched. CDR3 sequence (DNA): TGCAGCGTTGATTGGACTAGCGGGAGTGATACGCAGTATTTT. Its translation: CSVDWTSGSDTQYF.

The chain uses TRBV4-1 and TRBJ2-7, with a possible D match to TRBD2 (5 bases). There are 13 residues in the CDR3. V was trimmed by 6 bases and J by 0 bases, leaving 9 bases between them. In germline, CDR1 is MGHRA, CDR2 YSYEKL. The CDR3 region is CASRLDYSYEQYF. The CDR3 bases are TGCGCCAGCAGACTAGATTACTCCTACGAGCAGTACTTC.

This chain joins TRBV6-2 or TRBV6-3 and TRBJ2-1; 9 positions match TRBD1. This CDR3 is built from 16 residues. Germline-derived CDR1 and CDR2 are MNHEY and SVGEGT. V trimming: 4 bases; J trimming: 1 base; junction bases outside the gene matches: 5. The chain's CDR3 is CASSSDRGGSYNEQFF. The CDR3 DNA follows: TGTGCCAGCAGTTCTGACAGGGGGGGTTCCTACAATGAGCAGTTCTTC.

This clonotype was detected a few times. The chain employs TRBV19 and TRBJ2-1, with D perhaps being TRBD1 or TRBD2 (5 bases each). Germline V CDR1 and CDR2: LNHDA, SQIVND (reference sequence). The CDR3 sequence is 16 residues long. Trimming left V 9 bases short and J 3 bases short, with 21 bases between. This chain's CDR3 is CASSPGQGVVYNEQFF. The DNA for the CDR3 is TGTGCCAGCTCGCCAGGGCAGGGAGTTGTCTACAATGAGCAGTTCTTC.

The chain is built from TRBV6-1 and TRBJ1-1; D is perhaps TRBD1 (6 bases). Trimming removed 8 bases at V and 1 base at J, with 14 bases between. The germline CDR1 and CDR2 sequences are MNHNS and SASEGT. CDR3 length: 14 amino acids. The CDR3 DNA reads as TGTGCCAGCGGAACGGACAGCCGGAACACTGAAGCTTTCTTT. Translated, it gives CASGTDSRNTEAFF.

V usage is TRBV20-1 and J usage is TRBJ2-1; 12 nucleotides line up with TRBD2. The V gene end was trimmed by 5 bases and the J gene end by 9 bases; junction bases not matched to a gene: 11. Germline CDR1 is DFQATT and CDR2 is SNEGSKA (reference sequence). CDR3 size: 15 residues. CDR3 nucleotides: TGCAGTGCTCACGGCGGACTAGCGGGGATAGGTGAGCAGTTCTTC. Amino acid sequence: CSAHGGLAGIGEQFF.

This clonotype has just a few counts. The chain is built from TRBV5-1 and TRBJ1-5; 8 bases agree with TRBD1. Germline V gene sequence: CDR1 SGHRS, CDR2 YFSETQ. This CDR3 is built from 15 residues. The V segment lost 3 bases and the J segment 7 bases; nucleotides outside the gene matches: 9. The CDR3 loop is CASSWTGFEGQPQHF. CDR3 coding DNA: TGCGCCAGCAGCTGGACAGGGTTTGAAGGCCAGCCCCAGCATTTT.

The chain has TRBV29-1 and TRBJ2-1, with D possibly being TRBD2 (5 bases). This CDR3 is built from 14 residues. Looked up from germline, CDR1 is SQVTM and CDR2 is ANQGSEA. Trimming left V 7 bases short and J 4 bases short, with 17 bases between. CDR3 sequence: CSAKGRGRYNEQFF. The CDR3 bases are TGCAGCGCCAAGGGTCGGGGTAGATACAATGAGCAGTTCTTC.

This clonotype was counted between two and nine times. The rearrangement uses TRBV5-1 and TRBJ2-5, with 7 bases fitting TRBD1. With 4 bases clipped from V and 5 bases from J, the junction kept 5 bases outside the gene matches. This CDR3 region has 13 residues. Per germline, CDR1 SGHRS and CDR2 YFSETQ. Here the CDR3 reads CASSPGQEETQYF. CDR3 DNA sequence: TGCGCCAGCAGCCCCGGACAGGAGGAGACCCAGTACTTC.

This clonotype was found once. This rearrangement joins TRBV27 to TRBJ2-7, with 13 nucleotides matching TRBD2. CDR1 and CDR2 (germline): MNHEY, SMNVEV (reference sequence). V shed 6 bases, J shed 5 bases, and the junction held 7 bases outside the gene matches. There are 15 residues in the CDR3. The CDR3 DNA sequence: TGTGCCAGCAGGGACGGACTAGCGGGAGTCCACGAGCAGTACTTC. This gives the protein CASRDGLAGVHEQYF.

This chain connects TRBV21-1 to TRBJ2-5; the D segment call TRBD1 is taken from the table without a DNA check. TRBV21-1 is given as a pseudogene. The CDR3 contains 15 residues. CDR3 DNA sequence: TGTGCCAGCAGCCTGGGGACAGGGGTTGGTGAGACCCAGTACTTC. Protein: CASSLGTGVGETQYF.

On this clonotype itself: This could be a read error, since a much larger clone is one nucleotide away. J is TRBJ2-2 and V is TRBV24-1; 7 bases map to TRBD1. The CDR3 consists of 15 residues. Germline CDR1 and CDR2: KGHDR and SFDVKD. The CDR3 loop reads CATSRTGDKPGELLF. The CDR3 DNA reads TGTGCCACCAGTCGAACAGGGGATAAACCCGGGGAGCTGCTTTTT.

This clonotype showed up many times. The genes are TRBV2 and TRBJ2-1; D is ambiguous. Trimming removed 4 bases from V and 9 bases from J, with 4 bases in between. In germline, CDR1 is SNHLY, CDR2 FYNNEI. The CDR3 is 10 residues long. Written as DNA, the CDR3 is TGTGCCAGCAGTGGTGGTGAGCAGTTCTTC. Protein product: CASSGGEQFF. Complete variable domain (other parts from reference TRBV2 and TRBJ2-1): EPEVTQTPSHQVTQMGQEVILRCVPISNHLYFYWYRQILGQKVEFLVSFYNNEISEKSEIFDDQFSVERPDGSNFTLKIRSTKLEDSAMYFCASSGGEQFFGPGTRLTVL.

This clonotype was detected a few times. The CDR3 nucleotides read TGCGCCAGCAGCCAAGTGCGGGGCACTGGAAACACCATATATTTT. It encodes CASSQVRGTGNTIYF. This sequence joins TRBV4-1 and TRBJ1-3; possible D gene TRBD1, 5 bases. This CDR3 region has 15 residues. Trimming stripped 1 base from V and 2 bases from J, with 9 bases between. CDR1 and CDR2 (germline): MGHRA, YSYEKL.

The CDR3 is CASRSVIRDRGLEAFF. Written as DNA, the CDR3 is TGTGCCAGCAGGTCAGTAATCCGGGACAGGGGGCTTGAAGCTTTCTTT. The chain links TRBV27 to TRBJ1-1, with TRBD1 identical over 12 bases. Germline CDR1 is MNHEY and CDR2 is SMNVEV (reference sequence). This CDR3 has 16 residues. V lost 6 bases, J lost 7 bases, and 12 bases stayed unmatched.